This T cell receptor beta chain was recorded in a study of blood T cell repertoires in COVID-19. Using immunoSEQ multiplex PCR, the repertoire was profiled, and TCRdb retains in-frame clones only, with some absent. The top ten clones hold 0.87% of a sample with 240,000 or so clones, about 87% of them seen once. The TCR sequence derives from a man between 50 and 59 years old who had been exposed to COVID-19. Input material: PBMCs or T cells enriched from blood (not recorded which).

Here the CDR3 DNA reads TGTGCCAGCTCACCTTTCTCAGGGGGAACTAATGAAAAACTGTTTTTT. Its protein product is CASSPFSGGTNEKLFF. This rearrangement joins TRBV18 to TRBJ1-4, with 7 bases lining up with TRBD1. V lost 3 bases to trimming and J lost 1 base; unmatched junction nucleotides: 5. Germline CDR1 KGHSH, CDR2 LQKENI. This CDR3 spans 16 amino acids.